This T cell receptor (beta chain) originates from a study of blood T cell repertoires in COVID-19. Study context: T cells, B-cell-depleted T cells, or PBMCs provided the cDNA or gDNA that served as material.

CDR1 and CDR2 from the germline V gene are SGHDN and FVKESK. V was clipped by 3 bases and J by 5 bases; unmatched bases: 4. CDR3 length equals 15 residues. The protocol was immunoSEQ multiplex PCR, while the TCRdb copy is restricted to in-frame clones and leaves out a portion. In the table there are 140,000 or so clones, about 88% of which are singletons. Sequencing input: peripheral blood. The receptor's source is a human donor with COVID-19, enrolled during active disease. The donor label of this sample is uncertain. The chain couples TRBV14 to TRBJ1-6, with 7 bases aligning to TRBD1. The CDR3 loop reads CASSQTGSDNSPLHF. CDR3 in DNA: TGTGCCAGCAGCCAGACAGGGAGCGATAATTCACCCCTCCACTTT. Based on the CDR3 plus reference TRBV14 and TRBJ1-6, the full variable domain is EAGVTQFPSHSVIEKGQTVTLRCDPISGHDNLYWYRRVMGKEIKFLLHFVKESKQDESGMPNNRFLAERTGGTYSTLKVQPAELEDSGVYFCASSQTGSDNSPLHFGNGTRLTVT.